The next 19 T cell receptor beta chains were all read from a single sample in a study of blood T cell repertoires in COVID-19. Libraries were prepared by immunoSEQ multiplex PCR; TCRdb keeps only in-frame clonotypes and omits some of them. In the table there are just over 25,000 clones, about 90% of which are singletons. Input material: peripheral blood. The receptor set was obtained from a man aged 70-80 years with acute or convalescent COVID-19.

V is TRBV2 and J is TRBJ2-1, with 10 nucleotides matching TRBD2. V was clipped by 6 bases and J by 6 bases; unmatched bases: 5. The V gene's germline CDR1 is SNHLY and CDR2 FYNNEI. The CDR3 totals 14 residues. This CDR3 reads CASSRSSGSNEQFF. The CDR3 region has the DNA TGTGCCAGCAGCAGGTCTAGCGGGAGCAATGAGCAGTTCTTC. The full variable domain, in which reference TRBV2 and TRBJ2-1 provide the parts outside the CDR3, is EPEVTQTPSHQVTQMGQEVILRCVPISNHLYFYWYRQILGQKVEFLVSFYNNEISEKSEIFDDQFSVERPDGSNFTLKIRSTKLEDSAMYFCASSRSSGSNEQFFGPGTRLTVL.

J is TRBJ1-1 and V is TRBV27; D possibly corresponds to TRBD1 (5 bases). The CDR3 consists of 14 residues. Per germline, CDR1 MNHEY and CDR2 SMNVEV (reference sequence). V gave up 3 bases and J gave up 1 base, with 9 bases separating them. The CDR3 is CASSFLTGNTEAFF. The CDR3 nucleotides read TGTGCCAGCAGTTTTCTCACAGGGAACACTGAAGCTTTCTTT.

The V call is TRBV5-1, the J call TRBJ2-5; 7 nucleotides line up with TRBD1. CDR3 size: 13 residues. Looked up from germline, CDR1 is SGHRS and CDR2 is YFSETQ. V was clipped by 4 bases and J by 9 bases; unmatched bases: 9. The CDR3 nucleotides are TGCGCCAGCAGCGCTGACCCCCAGGGGGCCCAGTACTTC. This gives the protein CASSADPQGAQYF.

Here the CDR3 reads CASSPGGGNQPQHF. Written as DNA, the CDR3 is TGTGCCAGCTCGCCGGGGGGGGGCAATCAGCCCCAGCATTTT. The V call is TRBV18, the J call TRBJ1-5, with D possibly being TRBD1 (5 bases). V was trimmed by 6 bases and J by 2 bases, leaving 11 bases between them. CDR1 KGHSH and CDR2 LQKENI come from the germline V gene. The CDR3 covers 14 residues.

The V gene is TRBV5-1, the J gene TRBJ1-4; 7 bases fit TRBD1. Germline V gene sequence: CDR1 SGHRS, CDR2 YFSETQ. Losses at the gene ends were 10 bases for V and 7 bases for J; bases not matched to a gene: 16. The length of the CDR3 is 15 residues. The CDR3 region is CAAQGETGNGEKLFF. The CDR3 DNA sequence: TGCGCCGCCCAAGGGGAGACAGGGAATGGTGAAAAACTGTTTTTT.

This chain's CDR3 is CAIGLTDSEQYF. The CDR3 nucleotides read TGTGCCATAGGACTCACCGACTCCGAGCAGTACTTC. The chain joins TRBV10-3 to TRBJ2-7; tentative D call: TRBD2 (5 bases). The CDR3 totals 12 residues. Germline V CDR1 and CDR2: ENHRY, SYGVKD. V lost 9 bases to trimming and J lost 6 bases, with 15 bases between them.

This chain joins TRBV6-1 and TRBJ1-5; perhaps TRBD1 as D (6 bases). The CDR3 contains 17 residues. From germline, CDR1 is MNHNS and CDR2 SASEGT. Trimming left V 1 base short and J 7 bases short, with 20 bases between. As DNA, the CDR3 is TGTGCCAGCAGTGAAGATGGGGGGGCCAGGGGTTGGCAGCCCCAGCATTTT. Its translation: CASSEDGGARGWQPQHF.

This clone was found once. This rearrangement joins TRBV7-8 to TRBJ1-4, with 10 bases fitting TRBD1. V lost 5 bases and J lost 8; bases outside the gene matches: 5. The length of the CDR3 is 14 residues. The V gene's germline CDR1 is SGHVS and CDR2 FQNEAQ. Written as DNA, the CDR3 is TGTGCCAGCAGCGGGAGGACAGGGGGGGAAAAACTGTTTTTT. Amino acid sequence: CASSGRTGGEKLFF. Drawing the rest from reference TRBV7-8 and TRBJ1-4, the complete variable domain is GAGVSQSPRYKVAKRGQDVALRCDPISGHVSLFWYQQALGQGPEFLTYFQNEAQLDKSGLPSDRFFAERPEGSVSTLKIQRTQQEDSAVYLCASSGRTGGEKLFFGSGTQLSVL.

The genes are TRBV27 and TRBJ2-2; D is possibly TRBD2 (5 bases). The CDR3 runs to 15 residues. In germline, CDR1 is MNHEY, CDR2 SMNVEV (reference sequence). V was pared by 6 bases and J by 4 bases, with 15 bases between. CDR3 amino acids: CASSLSNGGTGELFF. The CDR3 DNA is TGTGCCAGCAGCCTCTCGAATGGAGGCACCGGGGAGCTGTTTTTT.

V is TRBV7-2 and J is TRBJ2-4; TRBD1 matches 7 bases. The CDR3 has 13 amino acids. Losses at the gene ends were 3 bases for V and 8 bases for J; bases not matched to a gene: 4. Germline V gene data show CDR1 as SGHTA and CDR2 as FQGNSA. In nucleotides, the CDR3 is TGTGCCAGCAGCTTCGAGGGGGCGGACATTCAGTACTTC. This encodes CASSFEGADIQYF. Complete variable domain (other parts from reference TRBV7-2 and TRBJ2-4): GAGVSQSPSNKVTEKGKDVELRCDPISGHTALYWYRQSLGQGLEFLIYFQGNSAPDKSGLPSDRFSAERTGGSVSTLTIQRTQQEDSAVYLCASSFEGADIQYFGAGTRLSVL.

This clone was picked up one time. This chain uses TRBV21-1 with TRBJ2-7; the table's D call, TRBD2, has no DNA check behind it. TRBV21-1 is an annotated pseudogene. The CDR3 sequence is 17 residues long. The CDR3: CASSKAATSGRSYEQYF. The CDR3 DNA reads as TGTGCCAGCAGCAAAGCCGCAACTAGCGGGAGATCCTACGAGCAGTACTTC.

The chain carries TRBV5-6 and TRBJ1-6, with D possibly TRBD1 on 6 matching bases. V gave up 3 bases and J gave up 9 bases, with 13 bases separating them. Germline V lookup: CDR1 SGHDT, CDR2 YYEEEE. There are 14 residues in the CDR3. The CDR3 DNA reads TGTGCCAGCAGCTCGGACAGACGTGGTTCACCCCTCCACTTT. It codes for CASSSDRRGSPLHF.

The rearrangement uses TRBV11-2 and TRBJ2-4, with TRBD1 matching 7 bases. V was pared by 5 bases and J by 0 bases, with 7 bases of the junction left unmatched. Germline V gene lookup returns CDR1 SGHAT and CDR2 FQNNGV. The CDR3 is 16 amino acids. CDR3 sequence: CASSKRQGIAKNIQYF. The CDR3 DNA follows: TGTGCCAGCAGCAAGAGACAGGGTATAGCCAAAAACATTCAGTACTTC.

This chain uses TRBV5-1 with TRBJ2-3; TRBD2 is a possible D gene (6 bases). The V end was cut by 4 bases, the J end by 5 bases, with 14 bases between. Germline V gives CDR1 SGHRS, CDR2 YFSETQ. The CDR3 extends over 14 amino acids. The CDR3 DNA reads TGCGCCAGCAGCGGAGGAGGGACGGGAGATACGCAGTATTTT. Protein sequence: CASSGGGTGDTQYF.

V usage is TRBV24-1 and J usage is TRBJ2-1; 7 nucleotides agree with TRBD1. Germline assignment: CDR1 KGHDR and CDR2 SFDVKD. With V trimmed by 5 bases and J by 1 base, 1 base remained unmatched. CDR3 length: 14 amino acids. For the CDR3, the DNA is TGTGCCACCAGTGCGGGACAGTCCTACAATGAGCAGTTCTTC. Translated, it gives CATSAGQSYNEQFF.

The chain has TRBV5-4 and TRBJ1-2; 12 positions match TRBD1. Germline trimming cut 5 bases from V and 6 bases from J; bases unmatched to any gene: 5. Germline-derived CDR1 and CDR2 are SGHNT and YYREEE (reference sequence). This CDR3 is built from 14 residues. The CDR3 loop reads CASRGTGGLDGYTF. CDR3 nucleotide sequence: TGTGCCAGCAGAGGGACAGGGGGCTTGGATGGCTACACCTTC. Full variable domain (rest looked up from reference TRBV5-4 and TRBJ1-2): ETGVTQSPTHLIKTRGQQVTLRCSSQSGHNTVSWYQQALGQGPQFIFQYYREEENGRGNFPPRFSGLQFPNYSSELNVNALELDDSALYLCASRGTGGLDGYTFGSGTRLTVV.

The chain is built from TRBV19 and TRBJ2-2, with D tentatively TRBD2 (5 bases). Germline V gene data show CDR1 as LNHDA and CDR2 as SQIVND (reference sequence). V lost 3 bases to trimming and J lost 0 bases, with 14 bases between them. This CDR3 spans 17 amino acids. CDR3 nucleotide sequence: TGTGCCAGTAGTATCAGTCGGGGTAGTCCGAACACCGGGGAGCTGTTTTTT. Encoded protein: CASSISRGSPNTGELFF.

The count of this clone is one. The J gene is TRBJ1-2, the V gene TRBV28; D is perhaps TRBD1 (6 bases). Trimming removed 4 bases at V and 3 bases at J, with 18 bases between. The CDR3 is 16 amino acids. The V gene's germline CDR1 is MDHEN and CDR2 SYDVKM. This CDR3 is CASSSRTARGDYGYTF. The CDR3 coding sequence is TGTGCCAGCAGTTCGCGGACAGCTCGGGGGGACTATGGCTACACCTTC.

The chain is built from TRBV18 and TRBJ2-7, with 8 positions matching TRBD1. Germline-derived CDR1 and CDR2 are KGHSH and LQKENI. V gave up 4 bases and J gave up 4 bases; unmatched junction bases: 3. The CDR3 has 13 residues. This CDR3 is CASSQDRVYEQYF. The CDR3 coding sequence is TGTGCCAGCTCACAGGACAGGGTTTACGAGCAGTACTTC.